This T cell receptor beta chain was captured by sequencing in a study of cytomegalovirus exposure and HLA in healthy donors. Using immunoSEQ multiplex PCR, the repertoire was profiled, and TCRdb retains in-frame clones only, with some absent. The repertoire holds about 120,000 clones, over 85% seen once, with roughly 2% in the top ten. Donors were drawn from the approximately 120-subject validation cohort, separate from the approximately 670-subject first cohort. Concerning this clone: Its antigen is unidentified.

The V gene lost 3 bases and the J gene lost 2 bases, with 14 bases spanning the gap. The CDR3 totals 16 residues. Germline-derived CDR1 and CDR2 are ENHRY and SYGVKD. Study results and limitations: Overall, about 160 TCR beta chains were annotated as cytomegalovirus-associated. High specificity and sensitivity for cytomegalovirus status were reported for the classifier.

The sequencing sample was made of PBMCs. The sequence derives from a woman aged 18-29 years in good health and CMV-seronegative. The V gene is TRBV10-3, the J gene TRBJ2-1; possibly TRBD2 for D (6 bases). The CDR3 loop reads CAISETVAVTYNEQFF. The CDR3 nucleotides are TGTGCCATCAGTGAAACGGTAGCGGTTACCTACAATGAGCAGTTCTTC.